These 21 T cell receptor beta chains were all obtained from the same sample, sequenced in a study of shared T cell receptors in the human thymus. The protocol was immunoSEQ multiplex PCR, while the TCRdb copy is restricted to in-frame clones and leaves out a portion. Of about 610,000 clones in the sample, roughly 90% were seen once. This same sample was also part of a study on human thymus T cells.

The source material was thymocytes. The receptors shown here come from a boy less than two years old with a congenital heart defect.

With respect to this clone: Its ends do not fully match the called genes, so a read error is possible. The chain couples TRBV2 to TRBJ2-7; TRBD2 matches 8 bases. Germline V gives CDR1 SNHLY, CDR2 FYNNEI. The CDR3 sequence is 15 residues long. The CDR3 DNA reads as TGTGCCAGCAGTGGTGGTAGGACTAGCTCCAACGAGCAGTACTTC. Its protein is CASSGGRTSSNEQYF.

This rearrangement joins TRBV5-6 to TRBJ2-2, with 8 bases identical to TRBD1. The CDR3 has 17 residues. The ends lost 4 bases at V and 7 bases at J; junction bases unmatched: 15. Looked up from germline, CDR1 is SGHDT and CDR2 is YYEEEE. CDR3: CASSARGPRGLNGELFF. The CDR3 DNA follows: TGTGCCAGCAGCGCCCGGGGGCCCAGGGGGCTCAACGGGGAGCTGTTTTTT.

V gene TRBV19 combines with J gene TRBJ1-1; 8 positions match TRBD1. This CDR3 has 17 amino acids. CDR1 and CDR2 from the germline V gene are LNHDA and SQIVND (reference sequence). V gave up 4 bases and J gave up 5 bases; unmatched junction bases: 15. The CDR3, as DNA: TGTGCCAGTAGTACCTCGCCCCACGTGGACAGGGATACTGAAGCTTTCTTT. Amino acid sequence: CASSTSPHVDRDTEAFF.

This chain connects TRBV4-3 to TRBJ2-3, with TRBD1 identical over 8 bases. Germline CDR1 and CDR2: LGHNA and YSLEER. The trim removed 1 base at V and 11 bases at J, leaving 20 bases unmatched. The length of the CDR3 is 18 residues. The CDR3 nucleotides are TGCGCCAGCAGCCAAGTAGGGTTTTCCGGACAGGGCTCATGGAAGCAGTATTTT. Translated: CASSQVGFSGQGSWKQYF.

The CDR3 sequence: CASSLVTGRNTEAFF. CDR3 sequence (DNA): TGTGCCAGCAGCTTAGTTACGGGGAGGAACACTGAAGCTTTCTTT. This chain joins TRBV7-8 and TRBJ1-1; no definite D call. From germline, CDR1 is SGHVS and CDR2 FQNEAQ. The CDR3 consists of 15 residues. V dropped 1 base and J dropped 1 base, with 10 bases sitting between them.

The chain links TRBV10-3 to TRBJ2-7; TRBD2 might be the D (5 bases). The V end lost 3 bases, the J end lost 0 bases, and 12 bases lay between the germline ends. The CDR3 runs to 15 residues. Germline CDR1 reads ENHRY; CDR2 reads SYGVKD. CDR3 nucleotide sequence: TGTGCCATCAGTGATAGGGCTAGCTGCTCCTACGAGCAGTACTTC. Its protein is CAISDRASCSYEQYF.

This clone was recorded a few times. The rearrangement links TRBV19 to TRBJ2-7; 8 bases fit TRBD2. The trim removed 8 bases at V and 2 bases at J, leaving 14 bases unmatched. The CDR3 runs 16 residues. Per the germline V gene, CDR1 is LNHDA and CDR2 is SQIVND (reference sequence). The CDR3 spells CASFGRSGSGAYEQYF. CDR3 DNA: TGTGCCAGTTTCGGGCGGAGCGGGAGTGGGGCCTACGAGCAGTACTTC. Full variable domain (remainder filled in from reference TRBV19 and TRBJ2-7): DGGITQSPKYLFRKEGQNVTLSCEQNLNHDAMYWYRQDPGQGLRLIYYSQIVNDFQKGDIAEGYSVSREKKESFPLTVTSAQKNPTAFYLCASFGRSGSGAYEQYFGPGTRLTVT.

V gene TRBV7-6 combines with J gene TRBJ2-7; weak D call: TRBD1 (6 bases). Between the trimmed V and J ends, which lost 1 base and 0 bases, there was a span of 19 bases. Per germline, CDR1 SGHVS and CDR2 FNYEAQ. The CDR3 loop spans 18 amino acids. The CDR3 region is CASSLVPPAGQLSYEQYF. The CDR3 nucleotides are TGTGCCAGCAGCTTAGTACCGCCAGCTGGACAGCTCTCCTACGAGCAGTACTTC.

The J gene is TRBJ2-5, the V gene TRBV9; 8 bases fit TRBD1. The CDR3 is 14 residues long. After removal of 4 bases from V and 12 bases from J, the junction contained 14 bases not matched to a gene. Germline CDR1 reads SGDLS; CDR2 reads YYNGEE. CDR3 bases: TGTGCCAGCAGCCCTTCGGGACAGGCCTTGATTAAGTACTTC. Protein sequence: CASSPSGQALIKYF.

The rearrangement uses TRBV10-1 and TRBJ2-7; 9 nucleotides agree with TRBD1. With 9 bases clipped from V and 6 bases from J, the junction kept 6 bases outside the gene matches. The CDR3 is 12 amino acids. Germline V CDR1 and CDR2: WNHNN, SYGVQD (reference sequence). The CDR3 here is CASLQGAGEQYF. The CDR3 DNA follows: TGCGCCAGTCTACAGGGGGCAGGCGAGCAGTACTTC.

The V call is TRBV2, the J call TRBJ2-5, with TRBD2 matching over 7 bases. V lost 10 bases, J lost 0 bases, and 17 bases stayed unmatched. Germline assignment: CDR1 SNHLY and CDR2 FYNNEI. CDR3 length: 17 amino acids. The CDR3 here is CATNPSGDQLYQETQYF. CDR3 coding DNA: TGTGCCACCAACCCTAGCGGAGATCAATTGTACCAAGAGACCCAGTACTTC.

The chain joins TRBV6-1 to TRBJ2-1; D is ambiguous. The CDR3 runs to 17 residues. The germline V gene encodes CDR1 MNHNS and CDR2 SASEGT. V was trimmed by 3 bases and J by 0 bases, leaving 15 bases between them. In DNA, the CDR3 is TGTGCCAGCAGTGATCCCGTGACTGAGAGCTCCTACAATGAGCAGTTCTTC. It translates to CASSDPVTESSYNEQFF.

The chain couples TRBV4-3 to TRBJ1-4, with 8 bases matching TRBD1. There are 16 residues in the CDR3. J gave up 5 bases and V 4 bases, and 9 bases lay outside the gene matches. Germline lookup yields CDR1 LGHNA and CDR2 YSLEER. CDR3 in amino acids: CASSPRTGNNNEKLFF. CDR3 DNA sequence: TGCGCCAGCAGCCCCCGGACAGGGAATAACAATGAAAAACTGTTTTTT.

The rearrangement joins TRBV18 to TRBJ2-5; 9 bases map to TRBD2. Germline V gene data show CDR1 as KGHSH and CDR2 as LQKENI. The CDR3 is 17 residues long. Trimming cost V 0 bases and J 1 base; bases outside gene matches: 6. CDR3 sequence: CASSPPEREDPQETQYF. The CDR3 DNA reads as TGTGCCAGCTCACCACCAGAGCGGGAGGACCCCCAAGAGACCCAGTACTTC.

The chain employs TRBV4-3 and TRBJ2-3; D is unclear. The CDR3 extends over 17 amino acids. V was cut by 11 bases and J by 2 bases, with 26 bases left in between. Germline loops: CDR1 LGHNA, CDR2 YSLEER. The CDR3 DNA reads as TGCGCCCGGCGAGACGATCAAAGGAGAACACACACAGATACGCAGTATTTT. Its protein product is CARRDDQRRTHTDTQYF.

CDR3 in DNA: TGTGCCAGCAGCTTCGACGGGAGTAAAGAGCAGTTCTTC. It translates to CASSFDGSKEQFF. V and J are TRBV5-4 and TRBJ2-1; weak D call: TRBD2 (6 bases). The CDR3 is 13 amino acids. Trimming took off 2 bases at V and 10 bases at J, with 13 bases between the two ends. Germline lookup yields CDR1 SGHNT and CDR2 YYREEE (reference sequence).

The rearrangement uses TRBV10-3 and TRBJ2-3; 12 nucleotides line up with TRBD1. The V gene's germline CDR1 is ENHRY and CDR2 SYGVKD. Trimming took 7 bases from V and 6 from J; bases not matched to a gene: 2. The CDR3 consists of 13 residues. This CDR3 reads CAITGTGGDTQYF. The CDR3 bases are TGTGCCATCACCGGGACAGGGGGCGATACGCAGTATTTT.

The chain employs TRBV11-2 and TRBJ2-5; 7 bases are a match to TRBD2. After removal of 5 bases from V and 2 bases from J, the junction contained 11 bases not matched to a gene. The germline V gene encodes CDR1 SGHAT and CDR2 FQNNGV. CDR3 length equals 16 residues. CDR3 loop: CASSLFNLAVQETQYF. The CDR3 DNA reads as TGTGCCAGCAGCCTCTTTAACCTAGCGGTGCAAGAGACCCAGTACTTC.

The V and J genes are TRBV30 and TRBJ2-2, with 14 nucleotides matching TRBD2. The J segment lost 5 bases and the V segment lost 2 bases, leaving 13 bases of the junction unmatched. Per the germline V gene, CDR1 is GTSNPN and CDR2 is SVGIG (reference sequence). This CDR3 has 19 residues. DNA for the CDR3: TGTGCCTGGAGTTCACCCTTCGGGACTAGCGGGAGAGAAACCGGGGAGCTGTTTTTT. It yields the protein CAWSSPFGTSGRETGELFF.

The chain links TRBV11-2 to TRBJ2-3; 12 nucleotides align to TRBD2. The CDR3 runs 16 residues. Germline assignment: CDR1 SGHAT and CDR2 FQNNGV. Trimming removed 4 bases from V and 3 bases from J; junction bases left unmatched: 5. The CDR3: CASSSLAGGPTDTQYF. Here the CDR3 DNA reads TGTGCCAGCAGCTCTCTAGCGGGAGGGCCAACAGATACGCAGTATTTT.

V and J are TRBV7-2 and TRBJ2-7; 7 nucleotides line up with TRBD1. Germline V lookup: CDR1 SGHTA, CDR2 FQGNSA. Unmatched junction bases numbered 2, after V lost 5 bases and J lost 1 base. This CDR3 spans 13 amino acids. CDR3 in amino acids: CASSQGESYEQYF. In DNA, the CDR3 is TGTGCCAGCAGCCAGGGGGAGTCCTACGAGCAGTACTTC.